The 10 T cell receptor beta chains reported below all come from one sample, sequenced in a study of neoadjuvant anti-PD-1 for oral cavity cancer. TCRdb keeps only in-frame clones here, not all; method: immunoSEQ multiplex PCR. In the table there are tens of thousands of clones, about 36% of which are singletons. The time point here: after neoadjuvant nivolumab, at surgical resection. The material was tumor tissue, obtained after nivolumab (anti-PD-1) treatment. The receptor set was obtained from a person between 40 and 85 years old with oral cavity squamous cell carcinoma.

A few counts support this clone. The CDR3 nucleotides are TGTGCCAGCAGCGTTGACAGTTGGCGTGCCGGGGAGCTGTTTTTT. Amino acids: CASSVDSWRAGELFF. V is TRBV9 and J is TRBJ2-2, with D possibly matching TRBD1 (5 bases). V was cut by 2 bases and J by 6 bases, with 14 bases left in between. CDR1 is SGDLS, CDR2 YYNGEE, per germline. This CDR3 has 15 residues.

The rearrangement joins TRBV4-1 to TRBJ2-5; D is possibly TRBD1 (6 bases). From germline, CDR1 is MGHRA and CDR2 YSYEKL. Deletions cut 4 bases from V and 9 bases from J, with 15 bases between. The CDR3 runs 13 residues. The CDR3 here is CASSPEGYRAQYF. The CDR3 DNA reads TGCGCCAGCAGCCCCGAAGGGTACAGGGCCCAGTACTTC.

This clone was seen a handful of times. V gene TRBV6-5 combines with J gene TRBJ1-6; the D is unclear. The germline V gene has CDR1 MNHEY and CDR2 SVGAGI. CDR3 length: 15 amino acids. Trimming shortened V by 10 bases and J by 5 bases, and 18 bases separated the two germline ends. The CDR3 protein is CATLMTFGHNSPLHF. DNA of the CDR3: TGTGCCACCCTAATGACGTTTGGCCATAATTCACCCCTCCACTTT.

This clone was counted many times. The J gene is TRBJ1-1, the V gene TRBV9; no clear D. The germline V gene encodes CDR1 SGDLS and CDR2 YYNGEE. V dropped 2 bases and J dropped 0 bases, with 5 bases sitting between them. The CDR3 consists of 13 residues. In DNA form, the CDR3 reads TGTGCCAGCAGCGTTGAGATGAACACTGAAGCTTTCTTT. Encoded protein: CASSVEMNTEAFF.

The chain recombines TRBV19 with TRBJ1-1; possibly TRBD1 for D (5 bases). Trimming removed 3 bases from V and 0 bases from J, with 11 bases in between. The CDR3 contains 15 residues. The germline V gene encodes CDR1 LNHDA and CDR2 SQIVND (reference sequence). CDR3 coding DNA: TGTGCCAGTAGTATGACAGACCGAATGAACACTGAAGCTTTCTTT. Amino acids: CASSMTDRMNTEAFF. Full variable domain (outside the CDR3, taken from reference TRBV19 and TRBJ1-1): DGGITQSPKYLFRKEGQNVTLSCEQNLNHDAMYWYRQDPGQGLRLIYYSQIVNDFQKGDIAEGYSVSREKKESFPLTVTSAQKNPTAFYLCASSMTDRMNTEAFFGQGTRLTVV.

This clone was seen only a few times. V and J are TRBV2 and TRBJ1-2; D might be TRBD1 (5 bases). Deletions cut 3 bases from V and 8 bases from J, with 16 bases between. The CDR3 runs to 14 residues. The germline V gene has CDR1 SNHLY and CDR2 FYNNEI. Here the CDR3 reads CASSEGTPGPGYTF. The DNA for the CDR3 is TGTGCCAGCAGTGAGGGAACACCGGGGCCAGGCTACACCTTC.

The chain combines TRBV7-9 with TRBJ1-2; possible D gene TRBD1, 5 bases. The CDR3 spans 12 residues. The V gene's germline CDR1 is SEHNR and CDR2 FQNEAQ (reference sequence). V was shortened by 3 bases and J by 7 bases, with 9 bases between the two germline ends. This CDR3 reads CASSLPGGGYTF. The CDR3 bases are TGTGCCAGCAGCTTGCCGGGGGGTGGCTACACCTTC.

The rearrangement uses TRBV6-5 and TRBJ1-2; D gene uncertain. Germline values: CDR1 MNHEY, CDR2 SVGAGI. V was trimmed by 5 bases and J by 1 base, leaving 14 bases between them. The CDR3 sequence is 15 residues long. The DNA for the CDR3 is TGTGCCAGCAGTCGTACCTCGGCCCTTAACTATGGCTACACCTTC. Amino acid sequence: CASSRTSALNYGYTF.

The V and J genes are TRBV7-3 and TRBJ2-7; the match to TRBD2 covers 11 bases. CDR1 is SGHTA and CDR2 is FQGTGA in the germline V gene. The V segment lost 3 bases and the J segment 1 base; nucleotides outside the gene matches: 2. The length of the CDR3 is 15 residues. The DNA for the CDR3 is TGTGCCAGCAGCTTCGGGACTAGCGGTTCCTACGAGCAGTACTTC. Its translation: CASSFGTSGSYEQYF.

There are a few counts of this clone. The CDR3 DNA sequence: TGTGCCAGCAGCGCCCACAGGGAAGAGACCCAGTACTTC. This sequence encodes CASSAHREETQYF. J is TRBJ2-5 and V is TRBV9, with D perhaps matching TRBD1 (6 bases). V was pared by 3 bases and J by 3 bases, with 9 bases between. The germline V gene has CDR1 SGDLS and CDR2 YYNGEE. This CDR3 has 13 residues.